The subject of this entry is one T cell receptor (beta chain). Per the authors' pipeline: Reference gene primer amplification gave nucleated cell count estimates. Method: immunoSEQ multiplex PCR; TCRdb's copy keeps in-frame clones and lacks some. V, J and clone size were drawn from that table, and D and trimming were deduced from the DNA. Among 65,000 to 90,000 clones listed, roughly 82% were seen once. This sample is part of a study of blood T cell repertoires in COVID-19. In the study overall: Both acute and convalescent COVID-19 samples were obtained from the United States, Italy and Spain. Sources were T cells, B-cell-depleted T cells, or PBMCs; the material itself was cDNA or gDNA.

The CDR3 is 13 residues long. Germline V gene lookup returns CDR1 LGHDT and CDR2 YNNKEL (reference sequence). Losses at the gene ends were 8 bases for V and 6 bases for J; bases not matched to a gene: 6. Sequencing input: peripheral blood. This sequence originates from a man aged 55 to 70 with acute or convalescent COVID-19. V gene TRBV3-1 (or the pseudogene TRBV3-2) combines with J gene TRBJ2-3; 9 bases line up with TRBD1. Here the CDR3 DNA reads TGTGCCAGCGGGGACAGGGTCTCCGATACGCAGTATTTT. Translation gives CASGDRVSDTQYF.